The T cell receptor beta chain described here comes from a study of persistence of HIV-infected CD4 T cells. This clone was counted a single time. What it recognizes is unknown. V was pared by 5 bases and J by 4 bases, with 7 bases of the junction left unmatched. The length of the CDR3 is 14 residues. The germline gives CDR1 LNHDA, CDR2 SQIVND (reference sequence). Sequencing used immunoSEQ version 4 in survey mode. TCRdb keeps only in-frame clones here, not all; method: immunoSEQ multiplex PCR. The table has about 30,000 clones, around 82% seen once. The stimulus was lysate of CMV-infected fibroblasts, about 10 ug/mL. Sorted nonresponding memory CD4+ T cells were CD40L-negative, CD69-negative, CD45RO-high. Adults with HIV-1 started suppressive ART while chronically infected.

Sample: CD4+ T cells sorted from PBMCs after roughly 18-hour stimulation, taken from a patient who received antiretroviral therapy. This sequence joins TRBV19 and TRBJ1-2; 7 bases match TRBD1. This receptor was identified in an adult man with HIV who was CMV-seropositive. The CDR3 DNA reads TGTGCCAGTAGTGGAGACAGGGTCGGCTATGGCTACACCTTC. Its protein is CASSGDRVGYGYTF.